The rows below give T cell receptor beta chains drawn from one sample of a study of patients and donors after allogeneic stem cell transplantation. MiXCR, run by TCRdb on the RT-PCR reads, gives a single entry per CDR3 protein. The data show hundreds of thousands of distinct CDR3 sequences, with 13% to 15% seen just once and approximately 10% held by the top ten. Sequenced input: blood, either unsorted or a sorted T cell fraction (not recorded which). Receptor source: a human donor who was either an allogeneic HSCT recipient or a stem cell or donor lymphocyte infusion donor (not recorded which). It is not recorded whose cells these are; they may come from a transplant donor. The CDR3 runs from the conserved cysteine through the conserved F or W. Each record gives: D gene, clone size, J gene, V gene, CDR3 DNA, CDR3 protein. D genes are given only for firm matches. Where a row states a size, it is once, few, many or the class of an expanded clone; other rows omit it.

-	many	TRBJ2-1	TRBV20-1	TGCAGTGGAGGGGCCTACAATGAGCAGTTCTTC	CSGGAYNEQFF
-	few	TRBJ1-5	TRBV24-1	TGTGCCACCAGTGATTGGGGCAGGGTCCATCAGCCCCAGCATTTT	CATSDWGRVHQPQHF
-	many	TRBJ2-7	TRBV24-1	TGTGCCACCAGTGAACTCGACAGCTACGAGCAGTACTTC	CATSELDSYEQYF
TRBD1	many	TRBJ2-3	TRBV11-2	TGTGCCAGCAGCTTAATGGGACAGTGGACAGATACGCAGTATTTT	CASSLMGQWTDTQYF
-	few	TRBJ2-1	TRBV24-1	TGTGCCACCAGTGGATCCGGGAGACGCGGCAATGAGCAGTTCTTC	CATSGSGRRGNEQFF
TRBD2	few	TRBJ2-5	TRBV5-1	TGCGCCAGCAGCCGACGCCTAGCGGGGGACCAAGAGACCCAGTACTTC	CASSRRLAGDQETQYF
-	-	TRBJ1-2	TRBV7-2	TGTGCCAGCAGCCCCGAATTGACACAGAACTATGGCTACACCTTC	CASSPELTQNYGYTF
TRBD2	few	TRBJ2-3	TRBV20-1	TGCAGTGCTAGTGTTCCTAGCGGGGGCTACAGCACAGATACGCAGTATTTT	CSASVPSGGYSTDTQYF
-	-	TRBJ1-4	TRBV7-7	TGTGCCAGCAGCCAAGCCGGGTGGGGAGAAAAACTGTTTTTT	CASSQAGWGEKLFF
TRBD2	-	TRBJ2-1	TRBV11-3	TGTGCCAGCAGCCCCCCCGGGACTAGCGCGAGACAGCAGTTCTTC	CASSPPGTSARQQFF
TRBD1	-	TRBJ1-6	TRBV7-3	TGTGCCAGCAGCTCCTCCGGGGGACAGGGTGGTTCACCCCTCCACTTT	CASSSSGGQGGSPLHF
-	many	TRBJ1-1	TRBV28	TGTGCCAGCAGTCCGTACAGGGATCGCACTGAAGCTTTCTTT	CASSPYRDRTEAFF
-	many	TRBJ2-1	TRBV3-1	TGTGCCAGCAGCCAAGATCTAGGAAGGGATGAGCAGTTCTTC	CASSQDLGRDEQFF
-	once	TRBJ2-1	TRBV10-3	TGTGCCATCAGTGAGCCACAGGGTATGGGTAATGAGCAGTTCTTC	CAISEPQGMGNEQFF
TRBD1	-	TRBJ2-1	TRBV9	TGTGCCAGCAGCCCCCGGTTAGGGGGCTCCAATGAGCAGTTCTTC	CASSPRLGGSNEQFF
-	many	TRBJ2-5	TRBV7-2	TGTGCCAGCAGCTTATTCCGCCAAGAGACCCAGTACTTC	CASSLFRQETQYF
-	many	TRBJ2-3	TRBV5-1	TGCGCCAGCAGCTTGGCGGGACCAACAGATACGCAGTATTTT	CASSLAGPTDTQYF
TRBD1	few	TRBJ1-4	TRBV7-8	TGTGCCAGCAGCTTAGGAAGGCAGGGGGCAACTAATGAAAAACTGTTTTTT	CASSLGRQGATNEKLFF
-	few	TRBJ2-7	TRBV5-1	TGCGCCAGCAGCTTGAGGGTTGGGGGGCTAGCCGACGAGCAGTACTTC	CASSLRVGGLADEQYF
TRBD1	-	TRBJ1-4	TRBV7-2	TGTGCCAGCAGCCCGGACAGGGTGAATGAAAAACTGTTTTTT	CASSPDRVNEKLFF
-	medium-sized	TRBJ2-3	TRBV12-3/TRBV12-4	TGTGCCAGCAGTTTTTATGTTATTGGCAGGGGGGCAGATACGCAGTATTTT	CASSFYVIGRGADTQYF
TRBD2	few	TRBJ2-1	TRBV7-9	TGTGCCAGCAGCCCAGGGACTAGCGGGATGATATACAATGAGCAGTTCTTC	CASSPGTSGMIYNEQFF
-	-	TRBJ1-2	TRBV6-5	TGTGCCAGCAGTTACGCCTCGGAAGGGACGGTCTTAAGCTACACCTTC	CASSYASEGTVLSYTF
TRBD1	-	TRBJ2-7	TRBV6-1	TGTGCCAGCAGAGGACAGGGGGAGAGCTCCGAGCAGTACTTC	CASRGQGESSEQYF
-	-	TRBJ2-7	TRBV6-1	TGTGCCAGCTCCCTTGTGTATCCGGACTACTCCTACGAGCAGTACTTC	CASSLVYPDYSYEQYF
-	-	TRBJ1-1	TRBV20-1	TGCAGTGCTAAACTAGTGCGGGGCACTGAAGCTTTCTTT	CSAKLVRGTEAFF
-	-	TRBJ2-2	TRBV20-1	TGCAGTGCATCGGACAGTTACACCGGGGAGCTGTTTTTT	CSASDSYTGELFF
-	-	TRBJ2-3	TRBV4-3	TGCGCCAGCAGCCAAGATTTTGGCACAGATACGCAGTATTTT	CASSQDFGTDTQYF
-	many	TRBJ1-5	TRBV15	TGTGCCACCAAGGAGCGGGGTGGTTATAGCAATCAGCCCCAGCATTTT	CATKERGGYSNQPQHF
-	-	TRBJ1-2	TRBV19	TGTGCCAGTAGGGATTTCGACAGGCTTCCAGGCTACACCTTC	CASRDFDRLPGYTF
TRBD1	many	TRBJ2-7	TRBV12-3/TRBV12-4	TGTGCCAGCAGCCTGAATCGACAGGGGGTGGAGCAGTACTTC	CASSLNRQGVEQYF
-	few	TRBJ1-4	TRBV20-1	TGCAGTGCCCCGATTGGGGGTGCAACTAATGAAAAACTGTTTTTT	CSAPIGGATNEKLFF
-	-	TRBJ1-3	TRBV3-1	TGTGCCAGCAGCACCATAAGGAGATCCTCCTCTGGAAACACCATATATTTT	CASSTIRRSSSGNTIYF
-	few	TRBJ1-6	TRBV7-2	TGTGCCAGCAGCTTAGGATGGAATTCACCCCTCCACTTT	CASSLGWNSPLHF
TRBD2	few	TRBJ2-1	TRBV5-1	TGCGCCAGCAGCTTGGTGGGGGGGATGGGTGAGCAGTTCTTC	CASSLVGGMGEQFF
-	many	TRBJ2-1	TRBV5-5	TGTGCCAGCAGCCATACGAGCTCCTACAATGAGCAGTTCTTC	CASSHTSSYNEQFF
-	few	TRBJ2-4	TRBV12-3/TRBV12-4	TGTGCCAGCAGTTTCGACCCCTCGTCCAAAAACATTCAGTACTTC	CASSFDPSSKNIQYF
-	few	TRBJ2-6	TRBV10-3	TGTGCCATCAGTGAGTCGTATACGGGTGGTGGGGCCAACGTCCTGACTTTC	CAISESYTGGGANVLTF
-	many	TRBJ2-5	TRBV5-1	TGCGCCAGCAGCTTGGCAGGGGCTTGGCAAGAGACCCAGTACTTC	CASSLAGAWQETQYF
-	once	TRBJ2-1	TRBV20-1	TGCAGTGCTAGTTGGCAGACCTCCTACAATGAGCAGTTCTTC	CSASWQTSYNEQFF
-	-	TRBJ1-1	TRBV20-1	TGCAGTGCCAGACCCTGGGACACTGAAGCTTTCTTT	CSARPWDTEAFF
-	many	TRBJ2-2	TRBV5-6	TGTGCCAGCAGCTTCGCTCTCGGGGCCGTTAACACCGGGGAGCTGTTTTTT	CASSFALGAVNTGELFF
-	-	TRBJ1-4	TRBV20-1	TGCAGTGCTAGGCGGGGGGATGAAAAACTGTTTTTT	CSARRGDEKLFF
TRBD1	few	TRBJ1-2	TRBV20-1	TGCAGTGCTAGAGATGTTACAGGGGCTAACTATGGCTACACCTTC	CSARDVTGANYGYTF
-	few	TRBJ1-2	TRBV25-1	TGTGCCAGCAGTGCTGGTTCCGGGACAACTAACTATGGCTACACCTTC	CASSAGSGTTNYGYTF
TRBD2	-	TRBJ2-1	TRBV5-1	TGCGCCAGCAGCCTTAGCGGGGGGGTTAACCATGAGCAGTTCTTC	CASSLSGGVNHEQFF
TRBD1	many	TRBJ2-5	TRBV25-1	TGTGCCAGCAGTGAGGATCGGGACAGGGGGCTAGAGACCCAGTACTTC	CASSEDRDRGLETQYF
-	-	TRBJ1-2	TRBV5-5	TGTGCCAGCAGCTTGAGTGTTGGCTACACCTTC	CASSLSVGYTF
-	many	TRBJ2-2	TRBV7-9	TGTGCCAGCTATCCGGGCAGACGAAACACCGGGGAGCTGTTTTTT	CASYPGRRNTGELFF
-	few	TRBJ1-5	TRBV6-4	TGTGCCAGCAGCGCCGGACCAGGGTCCCAGCCCCAGCATTTT	CASSAGPGSQPQHF
TRBD1	few	TRBJ1-5	TRBV20-1	TGCAGTGCTAGAGTCTTAAGACAGGGCGAATATAGCAATCAGCCCCAGCATTTT	CSARVLRQGEYSNQPQHF
TRBD2	many	TRBJ2-1	TRBV6-1	TGTGCCAGCAGTCCCCGACTAGCGGGGGGGCTGGGAGAGCAGTTCTTC	CASSPRLAGGLGEQFF
TRBD1	-	TRBJ2-3	TRBV30	TGTGCCTGGAACGAACAGGGGTTAGATACGCAGTATTTT	CAWNEQGLDTQYF
-	-	TRBJ1-1	TRBV2	TGTGCCAGCAGGTTGGTCCCGGGACCGAACACTGAAGCTTTCTTT	CASRLVPGPNTEAFF
TRBD1	few	TRBJ1-1	TRBV15	TGTGCCACCAGCAGAGATCCTGGGACAGGGGTCACTGAAGCTTTCTTT	CATSRDPGTGVTEAFF
TRBD1	few	TRBJ1-1	TRBV5-4	TGTGCCAGCAGCTTGAGGGGAACGGGACAGGGAGTAGCTTTCTTT	CASSLRGTGQGVAFF
-	-	TRBJ1-3	TRBV12-3/TRBV12-4	TGTGCCAGCCTGGAGAGCTCTGGAAACACCATATATTTT	CASLESSGNTIYF
TRBD2	many	TRBJ2-1	TRBV7-7	TGTGCTAGCAGCCCGCCGGGACTAGCGGGGGCCAATGAGCAGTTCTTC	CASSPPGLAGANEQFF
TRBD1	many	TRBJ1-2	TRBV29-1	TGCAGCGGCGGGACAGGGGACTACACCTTC	CSGGTGDYTF